This T cell receptor (beta chain) was profiled in a study of shared clonotypes between healthy human individuals. Study-wide context: Each donor contributed plates that comprised three CD4 naive, three CD4 memory, two CD8 naive and one CD8 memory. Broader study findings: Researchers found naive subsets generally carried larger estimated richness than memory subsets. Sample collection involved blood only; tissue repertoires are likely different.

The germline CDR1 and CDR2 sequences are SEHNR and FQNEAQ (reference sequence). Deletions cut 5 bases from V and 0 bases from J, with 10 bases between. The CDR3 is 15 amino acids. As concerns this clone: The antigen remains unidentified.

TCRdb keeps only in-frame clones here, not all; method: immunoSEQ multiplex PCR. The sample consists of some 680,000 clones, about 80% of them appearing once. Input material: memory CD4+ T cells sorted from blood. The subset here: CD45RA-negative fraction. J is TRBJ1-4 and V is TRBV7-9; D call uncertain. The sequence derives from a woman under 40 in good health. DNA for the CDR3: TGTGCCAGCAGCCTGAAGTATGCAACTAATGAAAAACTGTTTTTT. The encoded protein is CASSLKYATNEKLFF. The entire variable domain, with the rest obtained from reference TRBV7-9 and TRBJ1-4, is as follows: DTGVSQNPRHKITKRGQNVTFRCDPISEHNRLYWYRQTLGQGPEFLTYFQNEAQLEKSRLLSDRFSAERPKGSFSTLEIQRTEQGDSAMYLCASSLKYATNEKLFFGSGTQLSVL.